This T cell receptor (beta chain) came from a study of blood T cell repertoires in COVID-19. Study in general: From T cells, B-cell-depleted T cells, or PBMCs came the material, which was cDNA or gDNA.

Per germline, CDR1 MNHEY and CDR2 SVGAGI. There are 15 residues in the CDR3. V was clipped by 2 bases and J by 10 bases; unmatched bases: 8. Sequencing was performed with immunoSEQ multiplex PCR; in TCRdb, only in-frame clones are kept and a portion is missing. The profile covers about 200,000 clones, with more than 70% appearing a single time and about 1.6% taken by the ten largest. The receptor was derived from a young man with active or convalescent COVID-19. Sequenced material: peripheral blood. V gene TRBV6-5 combines with J gene TRBJ2-3; 11 bases are a match to TRBD2. The CDR3 reads CASSYLASGGFAQYF. The CDR3 DNA reads TGTGCCAGCAGTTACCTGGCTAGCGGGGGGTTCGCGCAGTATTTT.